This TCR beta chain was recorded in a study of T cells in women clearing cervical HPV infection. The germline gives CDR1 KGHSH, CDR2 LQKENI. The CDR3 consists of 17 residues. Between the trimmed V and J ends, which lost 3 bases and 1 base, there was a span of 19 bases. As for this clone: The CDR3 goes on 3 residues after the read ends, and that part is filled in from the germline J gene.

Method: immunoSEQ multiplex PCR; TCRdb's copy keeps in-frame clones and lacks some. The clone table shows roughly 35,000 clones, with the ten largest holding 1.5% to 2%. This rearrangement joins TRBV18 to TRBJ2-7, with D tentatively TRBD1 (6 bases). Sample: blood buffy coat. The receptor was isolated from a woman between 18 and 69 years old with a cervical HPV16 infection that either progressed to CIN3+ or cleared (not recorded which). The CDR3 sequence: CASSPLDTGLMSYEQYF. The covered CDR3 bases are TGTGCCAGCTCACCGTTAGACACAGGGCTTATGTCCTACGAG. Together with reference TRBV18 and TRBJ2-7, the CDR3 gives the full variable domain: NAGVMQNPRHLVRRRGQEARLRCSPMKGHSHVYWYRQLPEEGLKFMVYLQKENIIDESGMPKERFSAEFPKEGPSILRIQQVVRGDSAAYFCASSPLDTGLMSYEQYFGPGTRLTVT.